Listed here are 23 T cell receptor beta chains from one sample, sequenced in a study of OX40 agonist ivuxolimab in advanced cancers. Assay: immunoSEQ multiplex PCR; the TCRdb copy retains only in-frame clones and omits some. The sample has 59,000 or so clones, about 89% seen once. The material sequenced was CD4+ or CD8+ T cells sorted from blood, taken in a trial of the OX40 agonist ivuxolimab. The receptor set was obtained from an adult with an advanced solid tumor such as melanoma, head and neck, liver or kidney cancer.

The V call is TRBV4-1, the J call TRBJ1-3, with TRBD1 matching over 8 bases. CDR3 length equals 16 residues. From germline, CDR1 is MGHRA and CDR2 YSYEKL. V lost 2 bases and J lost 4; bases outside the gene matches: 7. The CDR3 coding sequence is TGCGCCAGCAGCCAATTGACAGGGGCCGCGGGAAACACCATATATTTT. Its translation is CASSQLTGAAGNTIYF.

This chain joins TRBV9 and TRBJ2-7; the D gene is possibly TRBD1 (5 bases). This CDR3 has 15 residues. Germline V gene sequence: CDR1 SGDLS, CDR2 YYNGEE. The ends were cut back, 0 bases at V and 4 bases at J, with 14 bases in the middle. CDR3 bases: TGTGCCAGCAGCGTAGAGGGGTCGGAGTTTTACGAGCAGTACTTC. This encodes CASSVEGSEFYEQYF.

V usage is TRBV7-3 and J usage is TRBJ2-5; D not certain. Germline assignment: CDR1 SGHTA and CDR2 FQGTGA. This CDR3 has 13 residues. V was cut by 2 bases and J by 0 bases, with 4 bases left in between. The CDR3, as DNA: TGTGCCAGCAGCTTAGACTACCAAGAGACCCAGTACTTC. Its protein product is CASSLDYQETQYF. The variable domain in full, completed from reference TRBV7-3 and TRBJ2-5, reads GAGVSQTPSNKVTEKGKYVELRCDPISGHTALYWYRQSLGQGPEFLIYFQGTGAADDSGLPNDRFFAVRPEGSVSTLKIQRTERGDSAVYLCASSLDYQETQYFGPGTRLLVL.

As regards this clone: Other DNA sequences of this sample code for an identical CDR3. CDR3 loop: CASSPQETQYF. The CDR3 DNA sequence: TGTGCCAGCTCCCCCCAAGAGACCCAGTACTTC. The V gene is TRBV18, the J gene TRBJ2-5; no clear D gene. Looked up from germline, CDR1 is KGHSH and CDR2 is LQKENI. This CDR3 spans 11 amino acids. V was trimmed by 6 bases and J by 1 base, leaving 3 bases between them.

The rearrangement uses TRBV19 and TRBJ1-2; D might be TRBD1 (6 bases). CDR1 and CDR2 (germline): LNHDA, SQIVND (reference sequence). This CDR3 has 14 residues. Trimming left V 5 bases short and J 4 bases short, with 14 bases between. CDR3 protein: CASSSPGGGYGYTF. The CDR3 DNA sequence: TGTGCCAGTAGTTCTCCCGGGGGCGGCTATGGCTACACCTTC. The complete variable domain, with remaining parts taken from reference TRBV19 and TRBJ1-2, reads DGGITQSPKYLFRKEGQNVTLSCEQNLNHDAMYWYRQDPGQGLRLIYYSQIVNDFQKGDIAEGYSVSREKKESFPLTVTSAQKNPTAFYLCASSSPGGGYGYTFGSGTRLTVV.

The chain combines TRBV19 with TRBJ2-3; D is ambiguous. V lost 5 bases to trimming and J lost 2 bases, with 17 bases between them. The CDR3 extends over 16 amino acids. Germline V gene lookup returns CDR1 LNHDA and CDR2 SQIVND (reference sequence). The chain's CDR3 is CASSPYIPLATDTQYF. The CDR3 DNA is TGTGCCAGTAGTCCTTATATCCCTCTCGCCACAGATACGCAGTATTTT.

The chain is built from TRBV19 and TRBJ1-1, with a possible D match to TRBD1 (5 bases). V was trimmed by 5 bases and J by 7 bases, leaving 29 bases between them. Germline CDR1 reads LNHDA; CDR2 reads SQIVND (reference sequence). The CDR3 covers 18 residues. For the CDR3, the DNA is TGTGCCAGTAGTCTATCCCCACGTTCGGCAGGGTGGGGAAATGAAGCTTTCTTT. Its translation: CASSLSPRSAGWGNEAFF.

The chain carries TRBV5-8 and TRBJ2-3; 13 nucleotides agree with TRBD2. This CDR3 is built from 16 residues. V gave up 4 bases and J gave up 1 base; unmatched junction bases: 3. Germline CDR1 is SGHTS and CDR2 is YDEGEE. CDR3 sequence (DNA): TGTGCCAGCAGCATAGGACTAGCGGGGGGCACAGATACGCAGTATTTT. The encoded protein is CASSIGLAGGTDTQYF.

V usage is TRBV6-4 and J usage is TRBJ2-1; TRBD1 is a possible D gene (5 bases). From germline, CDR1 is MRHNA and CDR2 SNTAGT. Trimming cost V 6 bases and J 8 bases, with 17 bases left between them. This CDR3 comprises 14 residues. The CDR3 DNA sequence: TGTGCCAGCAGCAGGGATTCGGAGTTAGATGAGCAGTTCTTC. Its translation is CASSRDSELDEQFF.

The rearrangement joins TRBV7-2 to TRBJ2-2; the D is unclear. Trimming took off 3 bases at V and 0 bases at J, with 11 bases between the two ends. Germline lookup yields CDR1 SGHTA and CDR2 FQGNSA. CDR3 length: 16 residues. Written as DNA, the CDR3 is TGTGCCAGCAGCTTTCTAGTCCCTCCGAACACCGGGGAGCTGTTTTTT. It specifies CASSFLVPPNTGELFF. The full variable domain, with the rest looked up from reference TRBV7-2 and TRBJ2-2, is GAGVSQSPSNKVTEKGKDVELRCDPISGHTALYWYRQSLGQGLEFLIYFQGNSAPDKSGLPSDRFSAERTGGSVSTLTIQRTQQEDSAVYLCASSFLVPPNTGELFFGEGSRLTVL.

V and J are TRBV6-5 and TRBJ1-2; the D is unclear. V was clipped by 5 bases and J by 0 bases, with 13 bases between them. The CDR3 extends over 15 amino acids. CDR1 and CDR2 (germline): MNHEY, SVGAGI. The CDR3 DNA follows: TGTGCCAGCAGTGGACCCCGGAGATCTAACTATGGCTACACCTTC. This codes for CASSGPRRSNYGYTF.

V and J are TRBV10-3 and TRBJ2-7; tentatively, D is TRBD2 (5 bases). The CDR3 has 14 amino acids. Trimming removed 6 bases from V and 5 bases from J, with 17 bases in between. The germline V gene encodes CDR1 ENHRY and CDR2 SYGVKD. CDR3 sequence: CAISLTRSVDEQYF. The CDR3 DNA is TGTGCCATCAGCCTTACTAGATCCGTCGACGAGCAGTACTTC.

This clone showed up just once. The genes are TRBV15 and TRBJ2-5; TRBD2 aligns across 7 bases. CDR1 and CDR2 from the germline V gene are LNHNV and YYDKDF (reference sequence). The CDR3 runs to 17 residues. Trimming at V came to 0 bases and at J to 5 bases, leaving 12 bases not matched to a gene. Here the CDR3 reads CATSRDVLGRAIETQYF. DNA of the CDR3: TGTGCCACCAGCAGAGATGTCCTGGGGAGGGCCATTGAGACCCAGTACTTC.

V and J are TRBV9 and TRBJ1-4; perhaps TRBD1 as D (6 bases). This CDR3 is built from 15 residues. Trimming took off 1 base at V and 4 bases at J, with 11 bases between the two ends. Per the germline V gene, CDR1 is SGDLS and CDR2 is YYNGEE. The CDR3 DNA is TGTGCCAGCAGCGTACGAGGACAGTTTAATGAAAAACTGTTTTTT. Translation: CASSVRGQFNEKLFF.

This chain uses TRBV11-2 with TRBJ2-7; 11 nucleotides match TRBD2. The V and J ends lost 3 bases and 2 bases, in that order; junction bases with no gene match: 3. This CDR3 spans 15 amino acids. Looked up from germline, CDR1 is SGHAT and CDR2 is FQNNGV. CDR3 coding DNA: TGTGCCAGCAGCTTTATAGCGGGAGGGCCCTACGAGCAGTACTTC. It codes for CASSFIAGGPYEQYF.

The chain's CDR3 is CASSQVTGQIYEQYF. Written as DNA, the CDR3 is TGCGCCAGCAGCCAAGTCACGGGACAGATATACGAGCAGTACTTC. The chain is built from TRBV4-1 and TRBJ2-7, with 7 bases that match TRBD1. Germline V gene sequence: CDR1 MGHRA, CDR2 YSYEKL. J lost 4 bases, V lost 1 base, and 7 bases had no gene match. The CDR3 has 15 amino acids.

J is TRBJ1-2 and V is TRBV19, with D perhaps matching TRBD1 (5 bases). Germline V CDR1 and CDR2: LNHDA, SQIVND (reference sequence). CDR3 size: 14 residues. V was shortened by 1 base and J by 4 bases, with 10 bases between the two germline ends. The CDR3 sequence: CASSIVQGTYGYTF. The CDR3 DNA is TGTGCCAGTAGTATAGTTCAGGGAACCTATGGCTACACCTTC.

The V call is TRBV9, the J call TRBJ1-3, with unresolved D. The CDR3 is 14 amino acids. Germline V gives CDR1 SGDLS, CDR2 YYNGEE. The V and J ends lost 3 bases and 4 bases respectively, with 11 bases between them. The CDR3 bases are TGTGCCAGCAGCGGAGGATCGTGGGGAAACACCATATATTTT. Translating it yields CASSGGSWGNTIYF.

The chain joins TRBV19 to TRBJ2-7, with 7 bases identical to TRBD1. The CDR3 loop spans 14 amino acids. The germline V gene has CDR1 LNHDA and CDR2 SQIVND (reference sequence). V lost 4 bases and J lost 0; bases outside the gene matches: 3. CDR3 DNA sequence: TGTGCCAGTAGTAAGGACAGGCTCTCCTACGAGCAGTACTTC. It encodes CASSKDRLSYEQYF.

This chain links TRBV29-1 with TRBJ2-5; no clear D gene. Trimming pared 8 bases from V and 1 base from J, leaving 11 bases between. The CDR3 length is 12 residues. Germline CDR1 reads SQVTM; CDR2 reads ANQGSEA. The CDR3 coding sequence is TGCAGCTCACTGGTCAGCCAAGAGACCCAGTACTTC. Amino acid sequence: CSSLVSQETQYF. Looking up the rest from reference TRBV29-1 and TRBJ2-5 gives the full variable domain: SAVISQKPSRDICQRGTSLTIQCQVDSQVTMMFWYRQQPGQSLTLIATANQGSEATYESGFVIDKFPISRPNLTFSTLTVSNMSPEDSSIYLCSSLVSQETQYFGPGTRLLVL.

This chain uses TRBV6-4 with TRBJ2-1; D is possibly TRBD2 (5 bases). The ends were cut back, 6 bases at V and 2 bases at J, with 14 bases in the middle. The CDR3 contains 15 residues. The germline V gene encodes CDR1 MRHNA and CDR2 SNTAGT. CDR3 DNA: TGTGCCAGCAGAGCCACGACTAATGCCTACAATGAGCAGTTCTTC. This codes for CASRATTNAYNEQFF.

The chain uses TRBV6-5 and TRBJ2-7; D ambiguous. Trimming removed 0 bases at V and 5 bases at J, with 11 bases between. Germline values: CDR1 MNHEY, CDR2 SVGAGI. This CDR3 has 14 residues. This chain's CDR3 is CASSYSYVSNEQYF. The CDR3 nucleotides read TGTGCCAGCAGTTACTCCTACGTATCGAACGAGCAGTACTTC.

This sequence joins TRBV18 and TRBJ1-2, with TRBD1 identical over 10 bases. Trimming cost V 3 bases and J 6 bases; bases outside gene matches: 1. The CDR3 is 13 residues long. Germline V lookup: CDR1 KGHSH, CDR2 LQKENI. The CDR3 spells CASSPDRGNGYTF. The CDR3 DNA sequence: TGTGCCAGCTCACCGGACAGGGGGAATGGCTACACCTTC.